The 8 T cell receptor beta chains listed next were all sequenced from one sample in a study of blood T cells in healthy people across ages. With a J-beta primer mix and a sample-barcoded 5' primer, a second PCR ran about 7 to 12 cycles. TCRdb called the 5' RACE reads again in MiXCR, with one record for every CDR3 protein. The sample shows more than 800,000 distinct CDR3 sequences, 29% of them seen only once. Sequencing input: blood. Source of these receptors: a woman of 80 years or more in good health.

At least ten counts were recorded for this clonotype. The chain is built from TRBV6-5 and TRBJ1-4, with 7 positions matching TRBD1. The CDR3 is 18 amino acids. The V and J ends lost 2 bases and 0 bases, in that order; junction bases with no gene match: 9. CDR1 is MNHEY, CDR2 SVGAGI, per germline. CDR3 in amino acids: CASSYRRQGATTNEKLFF. CDR3 nucleotides: TGTGCCAGCAGTTACAGGAGACAGGGCGCCACAACTAATGAAAAACTGTTTTTT.

Details on this clonotype: A read error may explain this, as a much larger clone is one base away. J is TRBJ2-1 and V is TRBV6-1; no firm D call. The DNA end is more similar to TRBJ2-7, so the J call may be wrong. This CDR3 is built from 16 residues. In germline, CDR1 is MNHNS, CDR2 SASEGT. DNA of the CDR3: TGTGCCAGCAGTAAAGGACCCCAGAGCTCCTACAATGAGCAGTACTTC. It specifies CASSKGPQSSYNEQYF.

Only a few counts were recorded for this clonotype. J is TRBJ1-2 and V is TRBV6-1; tentative D call: TRBD1 (5 bases). The CDR3 runs 14 residues. CDR1 is MNHNS and CDR2 is SASEGT in the germline V gene. V lost 2 bases, J lost 6 bases, and 13 bases lay in between. The chain's CDR3 is CASSELRQGHGYTF. The CDR3 DNA follows: TGTGCCAGCAGTGAACTTCGTCAGGGACATGGCTACACCTTC.

Details on this clonotype: Germline and junction disagree at one end, which may indicate a read error. The chain is built from TRBV2 and TRBJ2-1; no clear D gene. Germline-derived CDR1 and CDR2 are SNHLY and FYNNEI. The CDR3 extends over 14 amino acids. The DNA of the CDR3 is TGTGCCACAAGACTGGATAGCTCCTACAGTGAGCAGTTCTTC. Amino acids: CATRLDSSYSEQFF.

There are a few counts of this clonotype. Possible read error: a much larger clone is one base away. The chain has TRBV12-3 or TRBV12-4 and TRBJ2-5; tentative D call: TRBD2 (7 bases). The CDR3 runs to 15 residues. Trimming took 1 base from V and 11 from J, leaving 20 bases between them. CDR3 protein: CASSLEGGGPNEQYF. CDR3 DNA: TGTGCCAGCAGTTTAGAGGGGGGGGGCCCGAATGAGCAGTACTTC.

This clonotype was detected only a few times. The chain combines TRBV7-9 with TRBJ2-7, with a possible D match to TRBD2 (6 bases). V was trimmed by 7 bases and J by 4 bases, leaving 11 bases between them. The CDR3 sequence is 12 residues long. CDR1 and CDR2 from the germline V gene are SEHNR and FQNEAQ (reference sequence). CDR3 nucleotides: TGTGCCAGCACCCCCGGAGGGTACGAGCAGTACTTC. This sequence encodes CASTPGGYEQYF.

The CDR3 DNA reads as TGTGCCAGCACCCCACGGGGGCCCTACAATGAGCAGTACTTC. This sequence encodes CASTPRGPYNEQYF. The chain recombines TRBV12-3 or TRBV12-4 with TRBJ2-1, with D possibly called TRBD1 or TRBD2 (6 bases each). The J call is doubtful: the DNA matches TRBJ2-7 better. This CDR3 region has 14 residues.

Points on this clonotype: One base away lies a much larger clone, so this may be a sequencing read error. J is TRBJ2-5 and V is TRBV3-1, with D tentatively TRBD2 (6 bases). V gave up 1 base and J gave up 0 bases, with 21 bases separating them. CDR3 length equals 19 residues. The germline gives CDR1 LGHDT, CDR2 YNNKEL (reference sequence). For the CDR3, the DNA is TGTGCCAGCAGCCAAGGTAGGGGAACGGGGGTCCCGTACCAAGAGACCCAGTACTTC. Its protein product is CASSQGRGTGVPYQETQYF.